Reported below is one T cell receptor beta chain. Its antigen is not known. This sample stems from a study of cytomegalovirus exposure and HLA in healthy donors. Overall study context: The use of the same platform for the approximately 130 validation repertoires and the roughly 680 first-cohort repertoires was reported by a later analysis.

Produced via immunoSEQ multiplex PCR; TCRdb's table is partial and in-frame only. The table lists roughly 60,000 clones, roughly 94% of them singletons. CDR1 is MGHRA and CDR2 is YSYEKL in the germline V gene. The CDR3 consists of 14 residues. V lost 0 bases and J lost 0, with 6 bases in between. Study-level points and caveats: It was 160 or so TCR beta chains that were listed as cytomegalovirus-associated. Subsequent analysis showed first-cohort TCR clusters tending to co-occur in over a hundred validation repertoires.

While the first cohort had 700 or so subjects, the donors belonged to the separate validation cohort of over a hundred subjects. Sequencing was done on a sample of PBMCs. The clonotype comes from a man aged 18 to 30 in good health and CMV-seronegative. The chain is built from TRBV4-1 and TRBJ2-7; D is perhaps TRBD2 (5 bases). For the CDR3, the DNA is TGCGCCAGCAGCCAAGATCGGGACTCCTACGAGCAGTACTTC. This translates into CASSQDRDSYEQYF.